This is a list of T cell receptor beta chains from one sample in a study of PD-L1 blockade in urothelial cancer. Only in-frame clones appear in the TCRdb table, and some are missing; sequencing was by immunoSEQ multiplex PCR. Here the sample spans approximately 65,000 clones, approximately 91% being singletons. The source material was PBMCs, sampled around atezolizumab (anti-PD-L1) treatment. The receptors were gathered from a man between 60 and 70 years old with urothelial cancer. Each CDR3 is given with its conserved first and last residue. D genes are given only for firm matches. Rows give clone size only sometimes, using once, few, many, or a class for an expanded clone.

D	size	V	J	DNA	CDR3
TRBD1	once	TRBV5-4	TRBJ2-1	TGTGCCAGCAGCTTGGTAAGGAGCGTTACAGGGGGCAATGAGCAGTTCTTC	CASSLVRSVTGGNEQFF
-	-	TRBV7-9	TRBJ2-5	TGTGCCAGCAGCTTATTGGAGGGAGGAGAGACCCAGTACTTC	CASSLLEGGETQYF
TRBD2	-	TRBV19	TRBJ2-3	TGTGCCAGTAGTATAGACCCGGGACTAGCGGGAGTAACAGATACGCAGTATTTT	CASSIDPGLAGVTDTQYF
TRBD1	once	TRBV11-2	TRBJ2-1	TGTGCCAGCAGCCCTTGGGACAGGAGCCTCGGCAATGAGCAGTTCTTC	CASSPWDRSLGNEQFF
TRBD1	-	TRBV29-1	TRBJ1-6	TGCAGCGTTCGGACAGGATTATATAATTCACCCCTCCACTTT	CSVRTGLYNSPLHF
-	-	TRBV28	TRBJ2-5	TGTGCCACCCTACAGGGCCAAGAGACCCAGTACTTC	CATLQGQETQYF
TRBD2	-	TRBV4-2	TRBJ2-1	TGTGCCAGCAGCCAGCTAGCGGGGGTTGAGCAGTTCTTC	CASSQLAGVEQFF
-	-	TRBV5-5	TRBJ2-5	TGTGCCAGCAGCTTGGCCGGGGGAGAGACCCAGTACTTC	CASSLAGGETQYF
TRBD1	-	TRBV19	TRBJ1-6	TGTGCCAGTAACGACCCTGGACAGGGTCAAAATTCACCCCTCCACTTT	CASNDPGQGQNSPLHF
TRBD1	-	TRBV7-2	TRBJ2-1	TGTGCCAGCAGCTTATCCCGGACAGGGGTCAATGAGCAGTTCTTC	CASSLSRTGVNEQFF
-	-	TRBV19	TRBJ1-3	TGTGCCAGTTACCCAGGGACACCTGGAAACACCATATATTTT	CASYPGTPGNTIYF
TRBD1	-	TRBV6-6	TRBJ2-7	TGTGCCAGCACCGACCGGACAGGGAATTCCTACGAGCAGTACTTC	CASTDRTGNSYEQYF
-	-	TRBV30	TRBJ1-5	TGTGCCTGGCGTAGCGTCCGGGACCCCTCCGGGGGACAGCCCCAGCATTTT	CAWRSVRDPSGGQPQHF
TRBD2	-	TRBV4-3	TRBJ2-3	TGCGCCAGCAGCCGCCACGGGGGGAAAGATCGCCGCACAGATACGCAGTATTTT	CASSRHGGKDRRTDTQYF
-	-	TRBV5-4	TRBJ1-1	TGTGCCAGCACTACGGGGGGAGGCACTGAAGCTTTCTTT	CASTTGGGTEAFF
-	-	TRBV21-1	TRBJ2-2	TGTGCCAGCAGCAAAGGTATCAGCGGGGAGCTGTTTTTT	CASSKGISGELFF
-	-	TRBV2	TRBJ1-4	TGTGCCAGCAGTCTGGACAGCGATAATGAAAAACTGTTTTTT	CASSLDSDNEKLFF
TRBD1	once	TRBV28	TRBJ1-1	TGTGCCAGCAGGGGGACAGACTACACTGAAGCTTTCTTT	CASRGTDYTEAFF
-	-	TRBV10-3	TRBJ1-5	TGTGCCATCAGTGCCCATCCGACAGGTGTCGATAGCAATCAGCCCCAGCATTTT	CAISAHPTGVDSNQPQHF
TRBD1	-	TRBV7-6	TRBJ1-4	TGTGCCAGCAGCCTTACAGGGGCAACTAATGAAAAACTGTTTTTT	CASSLTGATNEKLFF
TRBD2	-	TRBV5-1	TRBJ2-5	TGCGCCAGCAGCCCCCTAGCGGGCCCCCAAGAGACCCAGTACTTC	CASSPLAGPQETQYF
-	once	TRBV9	TRBJ2-1	TGTGCCAGCAGCGTCACCCCGGGGCTAGCAGGGAGGGAGCAGTTCTTC	CASSVTPGLAGREQFF
TRBD1	once	TRBV7-8	TRBJ2-1	TGTGCCAGCAGCTTAGCCTTCCGGGACAGAAGCTTAACGGGGCAGTTCTTC	CASSLAFRDRSLTGQFF
TRBD2	-	TRBV6-5	TRBJ2-1	TGTGCCAGCAGTCGGACTAGCGTACGGGATGAGCAGTTCTTC	CASSRTSVRDEQFF
-	-	TRBV10-3	TRBJ1-4	TGTGCCATCAGCGAGCGACTCACAACTAATGAAAAACTGTTTTTT	CAISERLTTNEKLFF
-	-	TRBV14	TRBJ2-3	TGTGCCAGCAGCCAAGACTGGCTTCACACAGATACGCAGTATTTT	CASSQDWLHTDTQYF
-	-	TRBV6-5	TRBJ2-2	TGTGCCAGCAGTTACTCGATCACAGCACAGACCGGGGAGCTGTTTTTT	CASSYSITAQTGELFF
-	-	TRBV11-2	TRBJ1-1	TGTGCCAGCAGCTTAGTGCCAGGGGCCGGCACTGAAGCTTTCTTT	CASSLVPGAGTEAFF
TRBD1	-	TRBV5-6	TRBJ1-1	TGTGCCAGCAGCGGGGACAGCCTGAACACTGAAGCTTTCTTT	CASSGDSLNTEAFF
TRBD1	-	TRBV6-1	TRBJ2-1	TGTGCCAGCAGTGAAGCGGGTGTTGGACAGGGGAATGAGCAGTTCTTC	CASSEAGVGQGNEQFF
-	-	TRBV7-8	TRBJ2-5	TGTGCCAGCAGCTTACCGACACTGCAAGAGACCCAGTACTTC	CASSLPTLQETQYF
-	-	TRBV13	TRBJ2-6	TGTGCCAGCAGCTTAATCAGCTCTGGGGCCAACGTCCTGACTTTC	CASSLISSGANVLTF
TRBD1	-	TRBV6-1	TRBJ1-1	TGTGCCAGCAGTGGGGGACAGGGGAGGACTGAAGCTTTCTTT	CASSGGQGRTEAFF
TRBD1	-	TRBV27	TRBJ2-7	TGTGCCAGCAGTAAGGGGACACAGGGGGCGGGAGCCTACGAGCAGTACTTC	CASSKGTQGAGAYEQYF
TRBD1	few	TRBV6-6	TRBJ1-5	TGTGCCAGCAGTCCCGGGACAGGGGGCCAGCCCCAGCATTTT	CASSPGTGGQPQHF
-	-	TRBV4-1	TRBJ2-5	TGCGCCAGCAGCCACCCCGGTCGGGGGGCCGGGACCCAGTACTTC	CASSHPGRGAGTQYF
-	-	TRBV19	TRBJ2-3	TGTGCCAGTAGTAGTTCTGGGACAACCAGCACAGATACGCAGTATTTT	CASSSSGTTSTDTQYF
-	-	TRBV19	TRBJ1-2	TGTGCCAGTAGGGAAACAGCTAACTATGGCTACACCTTC	CASRETANYGYTF
-	-	TRBV18	TRBJ2-3	TGTGCCAGCTCACCCGGGACTCTGACAGATACGCAGTATTTT	CASSPGTLTDTQYF
-	-	TRBV10-3	TRBJ1-1	TGTGCCATCAGTGAGATCGGGAACACTGAAGCTTTCTTT	CAISEIGNTEAFF
-	-	TRBV19	TRBJ2-7	TGTGCCAGTAGTTCGTGGGCTCCAGTGTACGAGCAGTACTTC	CASSSWAPVYEQYF
-	-	TRBV16	TRBJ2-7	TGTGCCAGCAGCCAGCAGGGGTACAACGAGCAGTACTTC	CASSQQGYNEQYF
TRBD1	-	TRBV5-5	TRBJ2-2	TGTGCCAGCAGCTTCTTACAAGGGACAGCCAACACCGGGGAGCTGTTTTTT	CASSFLQGTANTGELFF
-	-	TRBV2	TRBJ2-1	TGTGCCAGCAGTGAGGACAGAAGCTCCTACAATGAGCAGTTCTTC	CASSEDRSSYNEQFF
TRBD2	-	TRBV6-6	TRBJ2-3	TGTGCCAGCAGACACAGGACTAGCGGGAACACAGATACGCAGTATTTT	CASRHRTSGNTDTQYF
-	-	TRBV6-4	TRBJ1-1	TGTGCCAGCAGTCCTGAGGGTGGGCTCAGGAACACTGAAGCTTTCTTT	CASSPEGGLRNTEAFF
-	-	TRBV2	TRBJ1-5	TGTGCCAGCAGTGAAGATGGCAGTTTCAATCAGCCCCAGCATTTT	CASSEDGSFNQPQHF